This TCR beta chain was observed in a study of blood T cell repertoires in COVID-19. Background on the study: Samples came from the United States, Italy and Spain, spanning acute and convalescent COVID-19. PBMCs, B-cell-depleted T cells, or T cells provided the cDNA or gDNA that made up the material.

Authors' data handling: Reference gene primer amplification gave nucleated cell count estimates. Assay used: immunoSEQ multiplex PCR; TCRdb lists only in-frame clones, some missing. The V and J calls and clone size were taken over from that table, and D and trimming were inferred from the DNA. This sample yields roughly 250,000 clones, of which under 85% are seen a single time; around 4.1% belongs to the top ten. CDR3 length equals 15 residues. J was trimmed by 6 bases and V by 0 bases; bases with no gene match: 3. Germline V gene data show CDR1 as LNHNV and CDR2 as YYDKDF (reference sequence). The chain links TRBV15 to TRBJ1-4; 8 positions match TRBD1. This receptor was obtained from a middle-aged woman with active or convalescent COVID-19. The source material was peripheral blood. The CDR3 loop is CATSRDLQGDEKLFF. The CDR3 nucleotides read TGTGCCACCAGCAGAGATCTACAGGGGGATGAAAAACTGTTTTTT.